One sample yielded the 21 T cell receptor beta chains listed below, sequenced in a study of cytomegalovirus exposure and HLA in healthy donors. PCR amplification relied on 60 Vbeta primers (plus 13 Jbeta primers). The method was immunoSEQ multiplex PCR; TCRdb's version includes in-frame clones alone and lacks a portion of them. The sample lists 120,000 to 150,000 clones; roughly 79% were seen once. Sequencing was done on a sample of PBMCs. The receptors stem from a woman in her forties in good health and CMV-seropositive.

The rearrangement links TRBV5-4 to TRBJ1-3; maybe TRBD1 (5 bases). CDR1 SGHNT and CDR2 YYREEE come from the germline V gene (reference sequence). V was clipped by 4 bases and J by 3 bases, with 11 bases between them. CDR3 length equals 14 residues. The CDR3 loop reads CASSLDRGGNTIYF. For the CDR3, the DNA is TGTGCCAGCAGCCTAGACAGAGGTGGAAACACCATATATTTT.

This clone was observed a handful of times. This chain joins TRBV6-1 and TRBJ2-7, with 9 bases identical to TRBD1. The CDR3 contains 13 residues. The junction had 6 bases not matched to a gene; V was cut back by 6 bases and J by 6 bases. The germline V gene encodes CDR1 MNHNS and CDR2 SASEGT. The CDR3, as DNA: TGTGCCAGCAGCGGGACAGGGTTTATCGAGCAGTACTTC. Its translation: CASSGTGFIEQYF.

This chain connects TRBV6-6 to TRBJ2-7; 7 nucleotides line up with TRBD2. Germline loops: CDR1 MNHNY, CDR2 SVGAGI (reference sequence). The CDR3 totals 12 residues. The V and J ends lost 4 bases and 7 bases, in that order; junction bases with no gene match: 4. Here the CDR3 reads CASSLGTKEQYF. CDR3 coding DNA: TGTGCCAGCAGTTTGGGGACTAAAGAGCAGTACTTC.

The chain is built from TRBV6-1 and TRBJ2-5; no clear D. Trimming removed 7 bases from V and 4 bases from J, with 13 bases in between. CDR1 and CDR2 from the germline V gene are MNHNS and SASEGT. The CDR3 contains 13 residues. The CDR3, as DNA: TGTGCCAGCACCACCGATAGCCCAGAGACCCAGTACTTC. Its protein is CASTTDSPETQYF.

The V gene is TRBV9, the J gene TRBJ1-2, with a weak D call TRBD1 (6 bases). Germline V gives CDR1 SGDLS, CDR2 YYNGEE. Trimming shortened V by 0 bases and J by 2 bases, and 11 bases separated the two germline ends. This CDR3 has 15 amino acids. In DNA, the CDR3 is TGTGCCAGCAGCGTAGGACAGGTCCCAAACTATGGCTACACCTTC. Amino acids: CASSVGQVPNYGYTF.

The rearrangement links TRBV27 to TRBJ1-1, with D possibly TRBD1 on 6 matching bases. Germline-derived CDR1 and CDR2 are MNHEY and SMNVEV (reference sequence). CDR3 size: 12 residues. Deletions cut 5 bases from V and 7 bases from J, with 11 bases between. CDR3 protein: CASSKDRVEAFF. DNA of the CDR3: TGTGCCAGCAGTAAGGACAGAGTTGAAGCTTTCTTT.

The V call is TRBV2, the J call TRBJ2-2, with 9 bases that match TRBD1. The CDR3 consists of 15 residues. CDR1 is SNHLY and CDR2 is FYNNEI in the germline V gene. V was clipped by 2 bases and J by 5 bases; unmatched bases: 3. The CDR3 sequence is CASSENRGRTGELFF. The CDR3 DNA reads TGTGCCAGCAGTGAAAACAGGGGGCGGACCGGGGAGCTGTTTTTT.

The V call is TRBV11-2, the J call TRBJ2-1, with 10 bases lining up with TRBD2. Germline CDR1 and CDR2: SGHAT and FQNNGV. This CDR3 is 18 amino acids long. With V trimmed by 8 bases and J by 5 bases, 18 bases remained unmatched. CDR3 amino acids: CASAPSLKGSGGHNEQFF. DNA of the CDR3: TGTGCCAGCGCCCCCTCGCTGAAGGGTAGCGGGGGGCACAATGAGCAGTTCTTC.

The chain carries TRBV18 and TRBJ2-5; D uncertain. CDR1 KGHSH and CDR2 LQKENI come from the germline V gene. V lost 3 bases to trimming and J lost 5 bases, with 4 bases between them. This CDR3 comprises 11 residues. CDR3 nucleotides: TGTGCCAGCTCACCCCAGGAGACCCAGTACTTC. This gives the protein CASSPQETQYF. The full variable domain, completed using reference TRBV18 and TRBJ2-5, is NAGVMQNPRHLVRRRGQEARLRCSPMKGHSHVYWYRQLPEEGLKFMVYLQKENIIDESGMPKERFSAEFPKEGPSILRIQQVVRGDSAAYFCASSPQETQYFGPGTRLLVL.

V is TRBV19 and J is TRBJ1-2; TRBD1 matches 7 bases. The V and J ends lost 6 bases and 8 bases, in that order; junction bases with no gene match: 9. The CDR3 is 13 residues long. The germline V gene has CDR1 LNHDA and CDR2 SQIVND (reference sequence). CDR3 nucleotides: TGTGCCAGTAGCCCAGGGGGGATTAGGGGCTACACCTTC. The encoded protein is CASSPGGIRGYTF. Based on the CDR3 plus reference TRBV19 and TRBJ1-2, the full variable domain is DGGITQSPKYLFRKEGQNVTLSCEQNLNHDAMYWYRQDPGQGLRLIYYSQIVNDFQKGDIAEGYSVSREKKESFPLTVTSAQKNPTAFYLCASSPGGIRGYTFGSGTRLTVV.

The V and J genes are TRBV19 and TRBJ1-3; D is unresolved. The CDR3 runs 15 residues. Deletions cut 4 bases from V and 11 bases from J, with 21 bases between. Germline V gives CDR1 LNHDA, CDR2 SQIVND (reference sequence). CDR3 sequence: CASSTGLGPAEAIYF. The CDR3 region has the DNA TGTGCCAGTAGTACCGGACTCGGACCGGCTGAGGCCATATATTTT.

The chain couples TRBV7-2 to TRBJ2-7; 8 nucleotides line up with TRBD1. Per germline, CDR1 SGHTA and CDR2 FQGNSA. CDR3 size: 15 residues. Unmatched junction bases numbered 8, after V lost 1 base and J lost 6 bases. CDR3 in amino acids: CASSLVMQGAFEQYF. The CDR3 DNA is TGTGCCAGCAGCTTAGTTATGCAGGGGGCGTTCGAGCAGTACTTC.

The rearrangement links TRBV2 to TRBJ1-4; D might be TRBD1 (5 bases). With 1 base removed from V and 5 bases from J, the gap between germline ends came to 11 bases. The germline V gene has CDR1 SNHLY and CDR2 FYNNEI. CDR3 length: 15 residues. The CDR3 coding sequence is TGTGCCAGCAGTGAAGTGTCAGGGCTAAATGAAAAACTGTTTTTT. Amino acid sequence: CASSEVSGLNEKLFF.

The chain uses TRBV10-3 and TRBJ2-7; TRBD2 is a possible D gene (7 bases). Per the germline V gene, CDR1 is ENHRY and CDR2 is SYGVKD. With 2 bases removed from V and 5 bases from J, the gap between germline ends came to 19 bases. The CDR3 extends over 16 amino acids. In nucleotides, the CDR3 is TGTGCCATCAGTGAGGGGGGGGGCCGTTCTGGCCACGAGCAGTACTTC. It specifies CAISEGGGRSGHEQYF.

This sequence joins TRBV28 and TRBJ2-3, with TRBD2 matching over 11 bases. The J segment lost 0 bases and the V segment lost 3 bases, leaving 8 bases of the junction unmatched. CDR3 length: 18 residues. The V gene's germline CDR1 is MDHEN and CDR2 SYDVKM. CDR3 sequence reads: CASSLSLAGGTSTDTQYF. CDR3 in DNA: TGTGCCAGCAGTTTGAGCCTAGCGGGGGGCACTAGCACAGATACGCAGTATTTT.

The gene calls are TRBV7-2 and TRBJ1-1; TRBD1 agrees at 7 bases. Trimming cost V 3 bases and J 4 bases; bases outside gene matches: 5. The CDR3 runs 14 residues. Looked up from germline, CDR1 is SGHTA and CDR2 is FQGNSA. The CDR3 is CASSFRQGSTEAFF. In DNA form, the CDR3 reads TGTGCCAGCAGCTTCCGACAGGGCTCCACTGAAGCTTTCTTT. Variable domain in full (rest from reference TRBV7-2 and TRBJ1-1): GAGVSQSPSNKVTEKGKDVELRCDPISGHTALYWYRQSLGQGLEFLIYFQGNSAPDKSGLPSDRFSAERTGGSVSTLTIQRTQQEDSAVYLCASSFRQGSTEAFFGQGTRLTVV.

The V and J genes are TRBV7-9 and TRBJ1-6; D is unclear. Trimming stripped 1 base from V and 10 bases from J, with 11 bases between. The V gene's germline CDR1 is SEHNR and CDR2 FQNEAQ (reference sequence). The CDR3 totals 14 residues. CDR3 in amino acids: CASSLVGGESPLHF. For the CDR3, the DNA is TGTGCCAGCAGCTTAGTAGGCGGGGAATCACCCCTCCACTTT. The full variable domain, its missing parts supplied by reference TRBV7-9 and TRBJ1-6, is DTGVSQNPRHKITKRGQNVTFRCDPISEHNRLYWYRQTLGQGPEFLTYFQNEAQLEKSRLLSDRFSAERPKGSFSTLEIQRTEQGDSAMYLCASSLVGGESPLHFGNGTRLTVT.

The chain uses TRBV27 and TRBJ2-3; no definite D call. The V and J ends lost 2 bases and 2 bases respectively, with 14 bases between them. Germline V gene lookup returns CDR1 MNHEY and CDR2 SMNVEV (reference sequence). This CDR3 is 16 amino acids long. The CDR3 spells CASSLILGRITDTQYF. CDR3 nucleotide sequence: TGTGCCAGCAGTTTAATACTTGGCAGGATCACAGATACGCAGTATTTT.

This clone has a handful of counts. CDR3 DNA sequence: TGTGCCATCAGTAGCAGGGCGGATTCCGATGAGCAGTTCTTC. Its protein is CAISSRADSDEQFF. The rearrangement joins TRBV10-3 to TRBJ2-1; D is perhaps TRBD1 (5 bases). V was clipped by 5 bases and J by 8 bases, with 16 bases between them. The germline V gene has CDR1 ENHRY and CDR2 SYGVKD. CDR3 length: 14 residues.

The V and J genes are TRBV5-6 and TRBJ2-7, with D maybe TRBD1 (6 bases). The V end was cut by 0 bases, the J end by 4 bases, with 8 bases between. The germline V gene encodes CDR1 SGHDT and CDR2 YYEEEE. This CDR3 spans 13 amino acids. CDR3 nucleotides: TGTGCCAGCAGCTTGGAGGACAGTTACGAGCAGTACTTC. It is translated as CASSLEDSYEQYF.

V usage is TRBV7-9 and J usage is TRBJ2-2; D perhaps matches TRBD2 (5 bases). With 3 bases removed from V and 3 bases from J, the gap between germline ends came to 11 bases. Germline CDR1 and CDR2: SEHNR and FQNEAQ (reference sequence). The CDR3 covers 15 residues. The CDR3 nucleotides read TGTGCCAGCAGCTTCCCGGGAAGGGACACCGGGGAGCTGTTTTTT. Protein sequence: CASSFPGRDTGELFF.